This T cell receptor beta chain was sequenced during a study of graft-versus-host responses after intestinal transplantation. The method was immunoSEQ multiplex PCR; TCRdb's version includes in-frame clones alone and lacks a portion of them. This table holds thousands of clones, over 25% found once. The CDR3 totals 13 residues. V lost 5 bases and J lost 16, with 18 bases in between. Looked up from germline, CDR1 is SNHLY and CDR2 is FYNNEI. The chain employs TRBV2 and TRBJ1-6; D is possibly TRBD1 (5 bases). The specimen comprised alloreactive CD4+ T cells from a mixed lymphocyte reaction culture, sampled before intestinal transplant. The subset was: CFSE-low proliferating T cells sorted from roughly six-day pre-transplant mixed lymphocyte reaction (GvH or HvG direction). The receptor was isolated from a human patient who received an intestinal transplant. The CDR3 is CASSRIQDTFLHF. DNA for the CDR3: TGTGCCAGCAGTCGGATACAGGACACCTTTCTCCACTTT.